This T cell receptor beta chain was retrieved from a study of cytomegalovirus exposure and HLA in healthy donors. Study-wide context: The roughly 700 first-cohort repertoires and the 95 to 150 validation repertoires shared the same platform, a later analysis reported. Study-level points and caveats: Cytomegalovirus association was listed for under 200 TCR beta chains.

Produced via immunoSEQ multiplex PCR; TCRdb's table is partial and in-frame only. The table lists around 250,000 clones, 85% to 90% of them singletons, with under 0.4% in the top ten. CDR1 and CDR2 (germline): MNHEY, SVGAGI. The CDR3 extends over 12 amino acids. The V gene lost 5 bases and the J gene lost 6 bases, with 10 bases spanning the gap. To note about this clone: As yet, its antigen is unknown.

Sequenced: PBMCs. This sequence originates from a woman aged 18 to 35 in good health and CMV-seronegative. The chain uses TRBV6-5 and TRBJ1-2; TRBD1 is a possible D gene (5 bases). The CDR3 loop reads CASSQGRDGYTF. In nucleotides, the CDR3 is TGTGCCAGCAGTCAGGGTAGGGATGGCTACACCTTC.